Presented here are 25 T cell receptor beta chains from one specimen sequenced in a study of blood T cell repertoires in COVID-19. Only in-frame clones appear in the TCRdb table, and some are missing; sequencing was by immunoSEQ multiplex PCR. Among over 150,000 clones, about four fifths were seen once, and the ten largest hold 11% to 15%. The sequencing sample was made of peripheral blood. These receptors came from a man aged 18 to 29 with active or convalescent COVID-19.

The V gene is TRBV7-8, the J gene TRBJ1-1; possible D gene TRBD1, 5 bases. CDR1 is SGHVS, CDR2 FQNEAQ, per germline. The CDR3 has 13 residues. V dropped 7 bases and J dropped 1 base, with 10 bases sitting between them. Written as DNA, the CDR3 is TGTGCCAGCACTTTGGGGCCGAACACTGAAGCTTTCTTT. This translates into CASTLGPNTEAFF. The variable domain in full, with the rest retrieved from reference TRBV7-8 and TRBJ1-1, is GAGVSQSPRYKVAKRGQDVALRCDPISGHVSLFWYQQALGQGPEFLTYFQNEAQLDKSGLPSDRFFAERPEGSVSTLKIQRTQQEDSAVYLCASTLGPNTEAFFGQGTRLTVV.

The chain recombines TRBV3-1 (or the pseudogene TRBV3-2) with TRBJ1-6; 9 bases agree with TRBD1. Germline CDR1 LGHDT, CDR2 YNNKEL (reference sequence). J lost 10 bases, V lost 2 bases, and 12 bases had no gene match. This CDR3 contains 17 residues. As DNA, the CDR3 is TGTGCCAGCAGCCAACGCGGGTCGGGACAGGGTTTCTCACCCCTCCACTTT. It specifies CASSQRGSGQGFSPLHF.

The chain employs TRBV5-4 and TRBJ1-5; 7 bases align to TRBD1. The V and J ends lost 4 bases and 6 bases, in that order; junction bases with no gene match: 4. CDR1 SGHNT and CDR2 YYREEE come from the germline V gene (reference sequence). The CDR3 is 13 residues long. The CDR3 is CASSQDRVQPQHF. In DNA form, the CDR3 reads TGTGCCAGCAGCCAAGACAGGGTTCAGCCCCAGCATTTT.

The chain employs TRBV7-7 and TRBJ2-7; no clear D. Trimming removed 5 bases at V and 3 bases at J, with 11 bases between. CDR1 is SSHAT, CDR2 FNYEAQ, per germline (reference sequence). The CDR3 is 13 residues long. CDR3 in amino acids: CASSRNTNYEQYF. The CDR3 DNA is TGTGCCAGCAGCAGAAATACAAACTACGAGCAGTACTTC.

There are a few counts of this clone. V usage is TRBV7-9 and J usage is TRBJ2-7, with D perhaps matching TRBD2 (6 bases). This CDR3 has 12 amino acids. Germline CDR1 is SEHNR and CDR2 is FQNEAQ (reference sequence). V lost 2 bases to trimming and J lost 5 bases, with 7 bases between them. This CDR3 reads CASSLTGDEQYF. CDR3 in DNA: TGTGCCAGCAGCTTAACGGGGGACGAGCAGTACTTC. The variable domain in full, completed from reference TRBV7-9 and TRBJ2-7, reads DTGVSQNPRHKITKRGQNVTFRCDPISEHNRLYWYRQTLGQGPEFLTYFQNEAQLEKSRLLSDRFSAERPKGSFSTLEIQRTEQGDSAMYLCASSLTGDEQYFGPGTRLTVT.

The chain is built from TRBV5-5 and TRBJ1-5; possible D gene TRBD1, 6 bases. In germline, CDR1 is SGHKS, CDR2 YYEKEE (reference sequence). The CDR3 covers 18 residues. V lost 3 bases and J lost 8, with 27 bases in between. The CDR3 DNA reads TGTGCCAGCAGCTCTCCTCGACAGGCCCCACCATCAGTTGAGCCCCAGCATTTT. Protein sequence: CASSSPRQAPPSVEPQHF.

The chain combines TRBV5-1 with TRBJ1-4; 9 nucleotides agree with TRBD1. This CDR3 is 15 amino acids long. After removal of 0 bases from V and 8 bases from J, the junction contained 5 bases not matched to a gene. Germline lookup yields CDR1 SGHRS and CDR2 YFSETQ. CDR3: CASSLEGQGGEKLFF. Here the CDR3 DNA reads TGCGCCAGCAGCTTGGAGGGACAGGGAGGAGAAAAACTGTTTTTT.

The chain links TRBV6-2 or TRBV6-3 to TRBJ2-7; a weak D match, TRBD1 (6 bases). V shed 3 bases and J shed 1 base, with 19 bases lying between them. Germline V lookup: CDR1 MNHEY, CDR2 SVGEGT. The CDR3 sequence is 17 residues long. DNA for the CDR3: TGTGCCAGCAGTTATATGGGGGTCCGGGACACGTCCTACGAGCAGTACTTC. This sequence encodes CASSYMGVRDTSYEQYF.

The chain links TRBV5-4 to TRBJ1-2; TRBD1 is a possible D gene (6 bases). Germline V gene data show CDR1 as SGHNT and CDR2 as YYREEE (reference sequence). The CDR3 spans 14 residues. Deletions cut 6 bases from V and 2 bases from J, with 14 bases between. For the CDR3, the DNA is TGTGCCAGCAAAGTGGGACATAGCAACTATGGCTACACCTTC. Encoded protein: CASKVGHSNYGYTF.

This chain connects TRBV3-1 (or the pseudogene TRBV3-2) to TRBJ1-1, with 9 bases lining up with TRBD1. Germline loops: CDR1 LGHDT, CDR2 YNNKEL (reference sequence). The CDR3 consists of 15 residues. The junction had 3 bases not matched to a gene; V was cut back by 3 bases and J by 1 base. DNA for the CDR3: TGTGCCAGCAGCCATCCGGGACAGGGGAACACTGAAGCTTTCTTT. Translating it yields CASSHPGQGNTEAFF.

The rearrangement joins TRBV18 to TRBJ2-7; D perhaps matches TRBD1 (6 bases). Trimming cost V 4 bases and J 0 bases, with 10 bases left between them. Germline CDR1 and CDR2: KGHSH and LQKENI. The CDR3 extends over 14 amino acids. CDR3 DNA sequence: TGTGCCAGCTCACAAGCAGGGGCCTCCTACGAGCAGTACTTC. Encoded protein: CASSQAGASYEQYF.

V gene TRBV24-1 combines with J gene TRBJ2-3, with 8 bases that match TRBD1. The trim removed 1 base at V and 2 bases at J, leaving 13 bases unmatched. Looked up from germline, CDR1 is KGHDR and CDR2 is SFDVKD. The CDR3 length is 19 residues. The CDR3 DNA reads TGTGCCACCAGTGATTTAGGGACAGGAGGCCTCCCCTCCACAGATACGCAGTATTTT. It codes for CATSDLGTGGLPSTDTQYF.

The chain is built from TRBV7-9 and TRBJ1-4, with TRBD1 matching over 8 bases. Germline lookup yields CDR1 SEHNR and CDR2 FQNEAQ (reference sequence). The length of the CDR3 is 16 residues. V shed 1 base and J 3 bases; nucleotides not matched to a gene: 4. CDR3 amino acids: CASSLGRGLSNEKLFF. The CDR3 nucleotides read TGTGCCAGCAGCTTAGGCAGGGGGCTTTCTAATGAAAAACTGTTTTTT. The whole variable domain, remainder taken from reference TRBV7-9 and TRBJ1-4, is DTGVSQNPRHKITKRGQNVTFRCDPISEHNRLYWYRQTLGQGPEFLTYFQNEAQLEKSRLLSDRFSAERPKGSFSTLEIQRTEQGDSAMYLCASSLGRGLSNEKLFFGSGTQLSVL.

CDR3 sequence: CASSLSAGGGDTIYF. CDR3 bases: TGTGCCAGCTCACTATCCGCAGGGGGCGGAGACACCATATATTTT. The chain links TRBV18 to TRBJ1-3; 8 nucleotides agree with TRBD1. Per the germline V gene, CDR1 is KGHSH and CDR2 is LQKENI. The CDR3 sequence is 15 residues long. Germline trimming cut 4 bases from V and 8 bases from J; bases unmatched to any gene: 10.

The chain joins TRBV19 to TRBJ1-6; the D gene is possibly TRBD1 (5 bases). The CDR3 is 20 amino acids. Trimming pared 5 bases from V and 1 base from J, leaving 24 bases between. In germline, CDR1 is LNHDA, CDR2 SQIVND (reference sequence). The CDR3 coding sequence is TGTGCCAGTAGTCCTTATCTCTTTCAGGGCGGTGGATCCTATAATTCACCCCTCCACTTT. Its translation is CASSPYLFQGGGSYNSPLHF.

CDR3 bases: TGTGCCAGCAGCGCGGGACTAGCGGGAGGGCCTCGAGAGCAGTTCTTC. It codes for CASSAGLAGGPREQFF. This chain connects TRBV11-3 to TRBJ2-1; 16 positions agree with TRBD2. CDR3 length equals 16 residues. The junction had 8 bases not matched to a gene; V was cut back by 5 bases and J by 10 bases. The germline V gene has CDR1 SGHNT and CDR2 YENEEA.

This clone was found a few times. The rearrangement joins TRBV21-1 to TRBJ1-5; the table names TRBD1, a call not compared with the DNA. TRBV21-1 is tagged as a pseudogene. The CDR3 sequence is 15 residues long. The CDR3 reads CANLTLPGWNQPQHF. Written as DNA, the CDR3 is TGTGCCAATCTTACCCTCCCAGGTTGGAATCAGCCCCAGCATTTT.

The rearrangement uses TRBV10-1 and TRBJ2-3; 9 positions agree with TRBD2. This CDR3 contains 14 residues. The trim removed 8 bases at V and 4 bases at J, leaving 7 bases unmatched. Germline V gives CDR1 WNHNN, CDR2 SYGVQD (reference sequence). The CDR3 DNA is TGCGCCAGCCAAGCGGGGGGAGGAGCAGATACGCAGTATTTT. Translated, it gives CASQAGGGADTQYF.

This sequence joins TRBV9 and TRBJ1-2; D gene unclear. The CDR3 is 11 amino acids. CDR1 and CDR2 (germline): SGDLS, YYNGEE. With 0 bases removed from V and 10 bases from J, the gap between germline ends came to 7 bases. The CDR3 region is CASSVGRDYTF. In DNA form, the CDR3 reads TGTGCCAGCAGCGTAGGTCGGGACTACACCTTC.

CDR3 coding DNA: TGCGCCAGCGGACTGGACAGGGCGAACACTGAAGCTTTCTTT. It specifies CASGLDRANTEAFF. The V gene is TRBV5-1, the J gene TRBJ1-1, with 8 bases aligning to TRBD1. This CDR3 contains 14 residues. V dropped 7 bases and J dropped 1; count of bases not matched to a gene: 6. Germline CDR1 reads SGHRS; CDR2 reads YFSETQ. The whole variable domain, filled in from reference TRBV5-1 and TRBJ1-1, reads KAGVTQTPRYLIKTRGQQVTLSCSPISGHRSVSWYQQTPGQGLQFLFEYFSETQRNKGNFPGRFSGRQFSNSRSEMNVSTLELGDSALYLCASGLDRANTEAFFGQGTRLTVV.

The rearrangement uses TRBV19 and TRBJ1-1; a possible D gene is TRBD1 (6 bases). CDR1 is LNHDA, CDR2 SQIVND, per germline (reference sequence). Trimming removed 4 bases from V and 1 base from J, with 22 bases in between. CDR3 length: 18 residues. The CDR3 here is CASSKINFRGGRNTEAFF. The CDR3 nucleotides read TGTGCCAGTAGTAAGATAAACTTCAGGGGCGGTCGGAACACTGAAGCTTTCTTT.

V usage is TRBV28 and J usage is TRBJ2-5, with 8 nucleotides matching TRBD1. The CDR3 is 17 amino acids. The V gene end was trimmed by 6 bases and the J gene end by 1 base; junction bases not matched to a gene: 13. Germline V lookup: CDR1 MDHEN, CDR2 SYDVKM. CDR3 in DNA: TGTGCCAGCAGCGACGGCAAAGGACAGGGCATCCAAGAGACCCAGTACTTC. Protein sequence: CASSDGKGQGIQETQYF.

This chain links TRBV4-2 with TRBJ2-7; 12 nucleotides match TRBD2. CDR3 length equals 16 residues. Germline CDR1 reads LGHNA; CDR2 reads YNFKEQ. V shed 2 bases and J 0 bases; nucleotides not matched to a gene: 2. The CDR3 bases are TGTGCCAGCAGCCAACCTAGCGGGGGGGTCTCCTACGAGCAGTACTTC. This sequence encodes CASSQPSGGVSYEQYF.

The sample holds a few counts of this clone. The sample has other DNA sequences that encode this CDR3 too. The J gene is TRBJ1-4, the V gene TRBV9, with D possibly matching TRBD1 (6 bases). Germline lookup yields CDR1 SGDLS and CDR2 YYNGEE. The V end was cut by 4 bases, the J end by 5 bases, with 12 bases between. The CDR3 consists of 14 residues. In DNA form, the CDR3 reads TGTGCCAGCAGCCTTGGACAGAGGAATGAAAAACTGTTTTTT. Translation: CASSLGQRNEKLFF.

The chain links TRBV6-6 to TRBJ2-5; a possible D gene is TRBD2 (7 bases). The germline V gene has CDR1 MNHNY and CDR2 SVGAGI (reference sequence). The CDR3 is 18 amino acids. V dropped 5 bases and J dropped 1 base, with 23 bases sitting between them. The CDR3 reads CASSLNRGGGRPQETQYF. The CDR3 DNA reads as TGTGCCAGCAGTCTGAATAGGGGGGGCGGGCGCCCCCAAGAGACCCAGTACTTC.